This TCR beta chain came from a study of human T cells and chemical hapten exposure. V lost 5 bases and J lost 7; bases outside the gene matches: 11. The CDR3 runs 15 residues. Germline CDR1 is SGHTA and CDR2 is FQGNSA. Time point meaning: patch test 1, 2 weeks after DPC sensitization. Treatment given: therapeutic diphenylcyclopropenone sensitization with weekly scalp DPC. Sample donors consisted of patients with alopecia, aged 18 to 70 years, who were suitable for DPC. Study-wide results and limits: Expanded TCRs made up significantly more big CDR3 similarity clusters than controls did. There was alopecia in the donors, so their immune response may differ from that of healthy people.

A word on this clonotype: Its antigen is not identified.

TCRdb re-analysed the RACE reads in MiXCR, keeping a single row per CDR3 protein. The sample lists about 360,000 distinct CDR3 sequences; under 8% were seen once. Sequenced material: whole blood, taken in connection with sensitization to the hapten diphenylcyclopropenone (DPC). The clonotype originates from a woman under 30 with alopecia areata. Some clones in this sample may be carry-over from other donors' samples. The chain recombines TRBV7-2 with TRBJ2-1; the match to TRBD1 covers 7 bases. CDR3 loop: CASSKKTGSRNEQFF. The CDR3 bases are TGTGCCAGCAGCAAAAAGACAGGGAGTAGGAATGAGCAGTTCTTC.